This is a list of T cell receptor beta chains from one sample in a study of T cell responses to AZD1222 COVID-19 vaccine. Profiling relied on immunoSEQ multiplex PCR, and the TCRdb table lists in-frame clones only, not all of them. Of about 130,000 clones in the sample, about 90% were seen once. Sequenced material: peripheral blood, taken on day 0 of AZD1222 vaccination. The source is an adult in good health. Each CDR3 is given with its conserved first and last residue. A D gene is named only where the DNA matches it firmly. The listing skips clone size in some rows; elsewhere it reads once, few, many or a size class.

v_gene,j_gene,abundance,d_gene,CDR3nt,CDR3aa
TRBV5-1,TRBJ1-6,NA,TRBD1,TGCGCCAGCAGCGCGACAGGGGGCTCACCCCTCCACTTT,CASSATGGSPLHF
TRBV27,TRBJ2-1,NA,TRBD2,TGTGCCAGCACCCCACGTAGCGGGGGGTTCCTTGGGAATGAGCAGTTCTTC,CASTPRSGGFLGNEQFF
TRBV11-1,TRBJ2-3,NA,NA,TGTGCCAGCAGCCACGGACGGACAGATACGCAGTATTTT,CASSHGRTDTQYF
TRBV6-6,TRBJ1-3,NA,NA,TGTGCCAGCAGCGCGGGGGGCCCCTCTGGAAACACCATATATTTT,CASSAGGPSGNTIYF
TRBV11-2,TRBJ2-5,NA,TRBD2,TGTGCCAGCAGCTCCGGAGTGACTAGCGGGGGAGAGACCCAGTACTTC,CASSSGVTSGGETQYF
TRBV18,TRBJ2-2,NA,TRBD2,TGTGCCAGCTCAAAGGAGCTAGCGGGCACCGGGGAGCTGTTTTTT,CASSKELAGTGELFF
TRBV28,TRBJ1-4,NA,TRBD1,TGTGCCAGCAGTCTCCTAACGGGACAGATTAATGAAAAACTGTTTTTT,CASSLLTGQINEKLFF
TRBV6-2/TRBV6-3,TRBJ2-1,NA,TRBD2,TGTGCCAGCAGTTACGGGATCGGACTAGCGGGAGTGTGGACCTACAATGAGCAGTTCTTC,CASSYGIGLAGVWTYNEQFF
TRBV4-3,TRBJ1-3,NA,NA,TGCGCCAGCAGTCAAGATCCGGGAAACACCATATATTTT,CASSQDPGNTIYF
TRBV5-1,TRBJ1-1,NA,NA,TGCGCCAGCAGCTTGAATCAGGCGAACACTGAAGCTTTCTTT,CASSLNQANTEAFF
TRBV9,TRBJ2-2,NA,NA,TGTGCCAGCAGCTCCCCTGGGAGGGGGACTAAACTCGGGGAGCTGTTTTTT,CASSSPGRGTKLGELFF
TRBV6-2/TRBV6-3,TRBJ1-2,NA,TRBD1,TGTGCCAGCAGTCAAACAGGGGGCGACTATGGCTACACCTTC,CASSQTGGDYGYTF
TRBV7-2,TRBJ2-7,NA,TRBD1,TGTGCCAGCAGCCCCCGGACAGGATACGAGCAGTACTTC,CASSPRTGYEQYF
TRBV9,TRBJ2-5,NA,TRBD1,TGTGCCAGCAGCGCCCGCAGGACAGGCCAAGAGACCCAGTACTTC,CASSARRTGQETQYF
TRBV6-2/TRBV6-3,TRBJ2-1,NA,TRBD2,TGTGCCAGCAGTGGGCGGACTAGCGGGGACAAATCGGAGCAGTTCTTC,CASSGRTSGDKSEQFF
TRBV28,TRBJ1-3,NA,NA,TGTGCCAGCAGTTTTATAGGCTCTGGAAACACCATATATTTT,CASSFIGSGNTIYF
TRBV6-5,TRBJ2-5,NA,NA,TGTGCCAGCAGCAAACTCCAAGAGACCCAGTACTTC,CASSKLQETQYF
TRBV28,TRBJ1-1,NA,NA,TGTGCCAGCAGTCTATCCCAGGGAGTTTTAGCTTTCTTT,CASSLSQGVLAFF
TRBV30,TRBJ1-6,NA,NA,TGTGCCTGGAGGGGGAGCTCCTATAATTCACCCCTCCACTTT,CAWRGSSYNSPLHF
TRBV28,TRBJ2-2,few,NA,TGTGCCAGCCAGCAGGGAAAAACCGGGGAGCTGTTTTTT,CASQQGKTGELFF
TRBV4-2,TRBJ2-3,NA,TRBD2,TGTGCCAGCAGCCCGCCCCGGACCCCGGGACTAGCGGGCCCGGTGTATTTT,CASSPPRTPGLAGPVYF
TRBV20-1,TRBJ2-3,NA,NA,TGCAGTGCTAGTTCGCCCGCAGATACGCAGTATTTT,CSASSPADTQYF
TRBV28,TRBJ1-1,NA,NA,TGTGCCAGCAGTTGGCGGGGAGGGGGTTCTGAAGCTTTCTTT,CASSWRGGGSEAFF
TRBV4-1,TRBJ2-5,once,NA,TGCGCCAGCAGCCAAGATAGGACCCAGTACTTC,CASSQDRTQYF
TRBV19,TRBJ1-3,NA,TRBD1,TGTGCCAGTAGTATTTCCTCTGGGACAGGGGCTGGAAACACCATATATTTT,CASSISSGTGAGNTIYF
TRBV11-2,TRBJ1-5,NA,NA,TGTGCCAGCAGCTTAGGCAGGGGACGGGGAAATCAGCCCCAGCATTTT,CASSLGRGRGNQPQHF
TRBV7-8,TRBJ1-5,NA,NA,TGTGCCAGCAGCTTAGCAGGTGGCCAGCCCCAGCATTTT,CASSLAGGQPQHF
TRBV6-5,TRBJ2-7,NA,TRBD1,TGTGCCAGCAGTTTAAGACAGGGCATTTTCGTCGAGCAGTACTTC,CASSLRQGIFVEQYF
TRBV20-1,TRBJ1-5,NA,NA,TGCAGTGCTAGTCTCCCTGGTACGGGCAATCAGCCCCAGCATTTT,CSASLPGTGNQPQHF
TRBV4-2,TRBJ1-3,NA,NA,TGTGCCAGCAGCCAAGATACAGGGCTTGTTGGAAACACCATATATTTT,CASSQDTGLVGNTIYF
TRBV6-5,TRBJ1-6,NA,NA,TGTGCCAGCACCTCCGGAGGCATTGGGGACTCACCCCTCCACTTT,CASTSGGIGDSPLHF
TRBV5-1,TRBJ1-1,NA,NA,TGCGCCAGCAGAGGGGGATGGAACACTGAAGCTTTCTTT,CASRGGWNTEAFF
TRBV5-1,TRBJ2-1,NA,NA,TGCGCCAGCAGCACTGACAGGCCCTCCTACAATGAGCAGTTCTTC,CASSTDRPSYNEQFF
TRBV7-9,TRBJ2-7,NA,NA,TGTGCCAGCAGCTTTCCGGGACTGGGAAAGCAGTACTTC,CASSFPGLGKQYF
TRBV6-6,TRBJ2-7,NA,NA,TGTGCCAGCAGTTACCCGGGACTTGCCTACGAGCAGTACTTC,CASSYPGLAYEQYF
TRBV6-5,TRBJ1-3,NA,TRBD1,TGTGCCAGCGGGGACAGGAGCTCTGGAAACACCATATATTTT,CASGDRSSGNTIYF
TRBV7-2,TRBJ2-3,NA,TRBD2,TGTGCCAGCAGCAAACTAGCGGGAGAGTTAGATACGCAGTATTTT,CASSKLAGELDTQYF
TRBV7-9,TRBJ2-3,NA,NA,TGTGCCAGCATGTGGGGGGACACAGATACGCAGTATTTT,CASMWGDTDTQYF
TRBV29-1,TRBJ2-1,NA,TRBD2,TGCAGCGTTAAAGGTAGCGGGAGATGGAATGAGCAGTTCTTC,CSVKGSGRWNEQFF
TRBV18,TRBJ2-6,NA,TRBD1,TGTGCCAGCTCACCCGGACAGGGGCGCTCTGGGGCCAACGTCCTGACTTTC,CASSPGQGRSGANVLTF
TRBV15,TRBJ2-4,NA,NA,TGTGCCACCAGCAGTGGGCGGGACAGCGCCAAAAACATTCAGTACTTC,CATSSGRDSAKNIQYF
TRBV5-1,TRBJ2-7,NA,NA,TGCGCCAGCAGCTTGGCGAGTTCCTACGAGCAGTACTTC,CASSLASSYEQYF
TRBV10-3,TRBJ1-2,NA,TRBD1,TGTGCCATCAGGACAGGGGATAGGTATGGCTACACCTTC,CAIRTGDRYGYTF
TRBV7-8,TRBJ1-5,NA,TRBD1,TGTGCCAGCAGCTTAGCGGGACAGCTTAATAGCAATCAGCCCCAGCATTTT,CASSLAGQLNSNQPQHF
TRBV12-2,TRBJ1-3,NA,NA,TGTGCAAGTCGCTTATCTGGACAGCGACATCTCTCTGGAAACACCATATATTTT,CASRLSGQRHLSGNTIYF
TRBV27,TRBJ2-2,NA,TRBD2,TGTGCCAGCAGCCGGACTAGCGGGGGGGCCGGGACCGGGGAGCTGTTTTTT,CASSRTSGGAGTGELFF
TRBV27,TRBJ1-2,NA,TRBD1,TGTGCCAGCAGTTTATCGAGGGACAGCGATGGCTACACCTTC,CASSLSRDSDGYTF
TRBV7-2,TRBJ1-4,NA,NA,TGTGCCAGCAGCCTAGGCCCAGGGGATGAAAAACTGTTTTTT,CASSLGPGDEKLFF
TRBV5-1,TRBJ2-7,NA,NA,TGCGCCAGCAGCTTGGAAACGGGGAACAGGTACGAGCAGTACTTC,CASSLETGNRYEQYF
TRBV9,TRBJ2-7,NA,NA,TGTGCCAGCAGCGTAGGGGACACCCACTACGAGCAGTACTTC,CASSVGDTHYEQYF
TRBV30,TRBJ1-2,NA,TRBD1,TGTGCCTGGGCGGACAGGTCGGACGGCTACACCTTC,CAWADRSDGYTF
TRBV9,TRBJ2-1,NA,TRBD2,TGTGCCAGCAGCCTCCGAGGCCGGGGGGATGAGCAGTTCTTC,CASSLRGRGDEQFF
TRBV7-8,TRBJ1-5,NA,TRBD1,TGTGCCAGCAGCATGCAGGGGGCCGTTCAGCCCCAGCATTTT,CASSMQGAVQPQHF
TRBV19,TRBJ1-3,NA,TRBD1,TGTGCCAGTAGTTTCCGCAGGGGGAGCTCTGGAAACACCATATATTTT,CASSFRRGSSGNTIYF
TRBV7-2,TRBJ2-1,NA,TRBD2,TGTGCCAGCAGCTTAGTGTCTAGCGGGGGGGCCCGGAATGAGCAGTTCTTC,CASSLVSSGGARNEQFF
TRBV9,TRBJ2-7,NA,TRBD2,TGTGCCAGCAATTCCGGGACTACCTTTTACGAGCAGTACTTC,CASNSGTTFYEQYF
TRBV30,TRBJ1-3,NA,NA,TGTGCCTGGAGGGAGTGGACAAACACCATATATTTT,CAWREWTNTIYF
TRBV5-1,TRBJ2-3,once,NA,TGCGCCAGCAGGCGGGACACAGATACGCAGTATTTT,CASRRDTDTQYF
TRBV27,TRBJ1-2,NA,NA,TGTGCCAGCAGTTTATATAGACAGGAGGGCTATGGCTACACCTTC,CASSLYRQEGYGYTF